The clone carrying this TCR beta chain was recorded only once. The data were produced by immunoSEQ multiplex PCR, yet TCRdb's version contains in-frame clones alone and is incomplete. The profile shows fewer than 200,000 clones, approximately 92% of them singletons. These data are taken from a study of control samples from healthy donors and cancer patients. The specimen sequenced was blood. The source of this sequence is a man aged 30 to 45 in good health.

CDR3 sequence reads: CASRWGGRRYSGANVLTF. CDR3 nucleotide sequence: TGTGCCAGCAGATGGGGCGGGCGCCGGTACTCTGGGGCCAACGTCCTGACTTTC. The chain joins TRBV28 to TRBJ2-6; D may match TRBD1 or TRBD2 (5 bases each). The CDR3 has 18 residues. Germline V gene sequence: CDR1 MDHEN, CDR2 SYDVKM. V was shortened by 6 bases and J by 0 bases, with 18 bases between the two germline ends.